A selection of T cell receptor beta chains follows, all from one sample in a study of ipilimumab plus nivolumab after autologous stem cell transplantation. Sequencing used immunoSEQ multiplex PCR; TCRdb keeps in-frame clones, though not all of them. The sample has 20,000 to 30,000 clones, 86% seen once. Sequencing used PBMCs, obtained in a trial of ipilimumab plus nivolumab as post-transplant consolidation. The receptor set was obtained from a male donor with diffuse large B-cell lymphoma. CDR3s include the opening cysteine and the closing phenylalanine or tryptophan. The order of the fields is V gene, clone size, J gene, D gene, CDR3 DNA, CDR3 protein. D genes are given only for firm matches. Expanded clones are given a class, and other clones once, few, many or no size at all.

V gene: TRBV9; clone size: .; J gene: TRBJ2-2; D gene: TRBD2; CDR3 DNA: TGTGCCAGCAGCGTAGAGGCGGGGGACCTCGCGAACACCGGGGAGCTGTTTTTT; CDR3 protein: CASSVEAGDLANTGELFF
V gene: TRBV6-6; clone size: .; J gene: TRBJ1-4; D gene: .; CDR3 DNA: TGTGCCAGCTACCAGGGTGGCGAAAAACTGTTTTTT; CDR3 protein: CASYQGGEKLFF
V gene: TRBV2; clone size: .; J gene: TRBJ2-7; D gene: .; CDR3 DNA: TGTGCCAGCAACCAAGGGGGGCCCTACGAGCAGTACTTC; CDR3 protein: CASNQGGPYEQYF
V gene: TRBV6-5; clone size: once; J gene: TRBJ1-2; D gene: .; CDR3 DNA: TGTGCCAGCAGGCCCGACAGGCTTCTCTCCTATGGCTACACCTTC; CDR3 protein: CASRPDRLLSYGYTF
V gene: TRBV5-4; clone size: .; J gene: TRBJ2-3; D gene: .; CDR3 DNA: TGTGCCAGCAGCCCCCCGGTTGGGCTAGGTCGCACAGATACGCAGTATTTT; CDR3 protein: CASSPPVGLGRTDTQYF
V gene: TRBV10-3; clone size: .; J gene: TRBJ1-1; D gene: .; CDR3 DNA: TGTGCCATCAACGCCAGGGGCGCGAACACTGAAGCTTTCTTT; CDR3 protein: CAINARGANTEAFF
V gene: TRBV7-2; clone size: .; J gene: TRBJ1-4; D gene: .; CDR3 DNA: TGTGCCAGCAGCGTACAGGGTAGCGGTTTTTGGAAACTGTTTTTT; CDR3 protein: CASSVQGSGFWKLFF
V gene: TRBV4-3; clone size: .; J gene: TRBJ1-2; D gene: .; CDR3 DNA: TGCGCCAGCAGCCAAGATGGCAGGGGCCATGGCTACACCTTC; CDR3 protein: CASSQDGRGHGYTF
V gene: TRBV18; clone size: .; J gene: TRBJ2-1; D gene: TRBD2; CDR3 DNA: TGTGCCAGCTCACGGGCCGGGACTAGCGGGAAAGGTGAGCAGTTCTTC; CDR3 protein: CASSRAGTSGKGEQFF
V gene: TRBV9; clone size: .; J gene: TRBJ1-4; D gene: TRBD1; CDR3 DNA: TGTGCCAGCAGCGTCGGGGGACAGGGGCGAAGATATGAAAAACTGTTTTTT; CDR3 protein: CASSVGGQGRRYEKLFF
V gene: TRBV11-3; clone size: .; J gene: TRBJ2-1; D gene: TRBD1; CDR3 DNA: TGTGCCAGCAGCTTAGGGACAGGGGTCGACGGCAATGAGCAGTTCTTC; CDR3 protein: CASSLGTGVDGNEQFF
V gene: TRBV7-8; clone size: .; J gene: TRBJ1-3; D gene: .; CDR3 DNA: TGTGCCAGCAGCTTAGCGGGGAGCGGAAACACCATATATTTT; CDR3 protein: CASSLAGSGNTIYF
V gene: TRBV5-1; clone size: .; J gene: TRBJ2-7; D gene: .; CDR3 DNA: TGCGCCAGCAGCTTGGGCCAGGGGAGCCACGAGCAGTACTTC; CDR3 protein: CASSLGQGSHEQYF
V gene: TRBV7-8; clone size: .; J gene: TRBJ1-3; D gene: .; CDR3 DNA: TGTGCCAGCAGCTTAATTTTAGGCTCTGGAAACACCATATATTTT; CDR3 protein: CASSLILGSGNTIYF
V gene: TRBV7-8; clone size: .; J gene: TRBJ1-1; D gene: .; CDR3 DNA: TGTGCCAGCAACACTCTCCCGAGCACTGAAGCTTTCTTT; CDR3 protein: CASNTLPSTEAFF
V gene: TRBV27; clone size: .; J gene: TRBJ1-4; D gene: .; CDR3 DNA: TGTGCCAGCACTCCCGGGACACCGGTTTTGGCTGAAAAACTGTTTTTT; CDR3 protein: CASTPGTPVLAEKLFF
V gene: TRBV5-1; clone size: .; J gene: TRBJ1-2; D gene: .; CDR3 DNA: TGCGCCAGCAGCAAGGGGACTGCTAACTATGGCTACACCTTC; CDR3 protein: CASSKGTANYGYTF
V gene: TRBV14; clone size: .; J gene: TRBJ2-7; D gene: .; CDR3 DNA: TGTGCCAGCAGCCAAGATTTTGGGGGCGAGCAGTACTTC; CDR3 protein: CASSQDFGGEQYF
V gene: TRBV6-5; clone size: few; J gene: TRBJ2-1; D gene: .; CDR3 DNA: TGTGCCAGCAGCCCGGAGGGACTCTCTTACAATGAGCAGTTCTTC; CDR3 protein: CASSPEGLSYNEQFF
V gene: TRBV5-6; clone size: once; J gene: TRBJ2-7; D gene: .; CDR3 DNA: TGTGCCAGCAGCTTGGCTTTGTGGGCCCCCTACGAGCAGTACTTC; CDR3 protein: CASSLALWAPYEQYF
V gene: TRBV7-8; clone size: .; J gene: TRBJ2-1; D gene: .; CDR3 DNA: TGTGCCAGCAGCCTACCCCCCGCGGGCCTACAATCCTACAATGAGCAGTTCTTC; CDR3 protein: CASSLPPAGLQSYNEQFF
V gene: TRBV6-1; clone size: .; J gene: TRBJ1-6; D gene: TRBD1; CDR3 DNA: TGTGCCAGCAGTGAGGTAGGACAGGTGAATTCACCCCTCCACTTT; CDR3 protein: CASSEVGQVNSPLHF
V gene: TRBV7-2; clone size: once; J gene: TRBJ1-3; D gene: TRBD1; CDR3 DNA: TGTGCCAGCAGCACCACAGGGGTGTCTGGAAACACCATATATTTT; CDR3 protein: CASSTTGVSGNTIYF
V gene: TRBV9; clone size: .; J gene: TRBJ2-1; D gene: TRBD2; CDR3 DNA: TGTGCCAGCAGCGTAGATCGGGCTAGCGGGGGGGCGCGGGATGAGCAGTTCTTC; CDR3 protein: CASSVDRASGGARDEQFF
V gene: TRBV7-9; clone size: .; J gene: TRBJ2-2; D gene: .; CDR3 DNA: TGTGCCAGCAGCTTAGCTCAGGTGACCGGGGAGCTGTTTTTT; CDR3 protein: CASSLAQVTGELFF
V gene: TRBV7-2; clone size: .; J gene: TRBJ2-3; D gene: .; CDR3 DNA: TGTGCCAGCAGCTTAATCCAAGAGACGCAGTATTTT; CDR3 protein: CASSLIQETQYF
V gene: TRBV6-6; clone size: .; J gene: TRBJ1-3; D gene: .; CDR3 DNA: TGTGCCAGCAGTTCCACAGGGTACGGTGGAAACACCATATATTTT; CDR3 protein: CASSSTGYGGNTIYF
V gene: TRBV5-1; clone size: once; J gene: TRBJ2-3; D gene: .; CDR3 DNA: TGCGCCAGCAGCTACAGCACAGATACGCAGTATTTT; CDR3 protein: CASSYSTDTQYF
V gene: TRBV5-1; clone size: once; J gene: TRBJ2-6; D gene: .; CDR3 DNA: TGCGCCAGCAGCGAAAAAACGACTGGGGCCAACGTCCTGACTTTC; CDR3 protein: CASSEKTTGANVLTF
V gene: TRBV6-4; clone size: .; J gene: TRBJ1-1; D gene: TRBD1; CDR3 DNA: TGTGCCAGCAGTGACGACCGATTTAGGACAGGGCCTGAAGCTTTCTTT; CDR3 protein: CASSDDRFRTGPEAFF
V gene: TRBV5-5; clone size: .; J gene: TRBJ1-2; D gene: .; CDR3 DNA: TGTGCCAGCAGCGTCTCCCCCAGGGAGAAGCATGGCTACACCTTC; CDR3 protein: CASSVSPREKHGYTF
V gene: TRBV6-1; clone size: .; J gene: TRBJ2-5; D gene: TRBD2; CDR3 DNA: TGTGCCAGCAGACCCGGGGGGAGCCAAGAGACCCAGTACTTC; CDR3 protein: CASRPGGSQETQYF
V gene: TRBV9; clone size: few; J gene: TRBJ1-1; D gene: .; CDR3 DNA: TGTGCCAGCAGCGTAGTCGGTACGATGAACACTGAAGCTTTCTTT; CDR3 protein: CASSVVGTMNTEAFF
V gene: TRBV20-1; clone size: few; J gene: TRBJ1-6; D gene: .; CDR3 DNA: TGCAGTGCTAGTTGGGGGGCTATACTCCACTTT; CDR3 protein: CSASWGAILHF
V gene: TRBV19; clone size: few; J gene: TRBJ2-2; D gene: .; CDR3 DNA: TGTGCCAGGACCGGGACGGAAAACACCGGGGAGCTGTTTTTT; CDR3 protein: CARTGTENTGELFF
V gene: TRBV7-8; clone size: .; J gene: TRBJ1-1; D gene: .; CDR3 DNA: TGTGCCAGCAGCTTATCCCGAACAATGGCTGAAGCTTTCTTT; CDR3 protein: CASSLSRTMAEAFF
V gene: TRBV5-4; clone size: .; J gene: TRBJ1-1; D gene: TRBD1; CDR3 DNA: TGTGCCAGCAGCTTCACAGGGGTAGGGACTGAAGCTTTCTTT; CDR3 protein: CASSFTGVGTEAFF
V gene: TRBV27; clone size: .; J gene: TRBJ1-2; D gene: .; CDR3 DNA: TGTGCCAGCGGGTGGTCTGGAGGTGATGGCTACACCTTC; CDR3 protein: CASGWSGGDGYTF
V gene: TRBV7-6; clone size: .; J gene: TRBJ2-1; D gene: .; CDR3 DNA: TGTGCCAGCAGCCCTTCGAGCGGAAGATACAATGAGCAGTTCTTC; CDR3 protein: CASSPSSGRYNEQFF
V gene: TRBV7-8; clone size: .; J gene: TRBJ1-1; D gene: TRBD1; CDR3 DNA: TGTGCCAGCAGCTTACGTCGGGACAGGAACACTGAAGCTTTCTTT; CDR3 protein: CASSLRRDRNTEAFF
V gene: TRBV15; clone size: .; J gene: TRBJ2-5; D gene: TRBD2; CDR3 DNA: TGTGCCACCAGCGGGACTAGTTGGCAAGAGACCCAGTACTTC; CDR3 protein: CATSGTSWQETQYF